The clone carrying this T cell receptor (beta chain) was found many times. Its antigen is as yet unknown. The sample belongs to a study of regulatory T cells in long-lasting Graves disease. Whole-study results and caveats: Persistent-disease Graves' patients showed less TCR diversity than new cases. Peripheral blood alone, not thyroid tissue, underwent study.

Time point reported: newly diagnosed GD, antithyroid drugs for less than 3 months. Scientists built the TCR library using RNA that was extracted from PBMCs. CDR1 is ENHRY and CDR2 is SYGVKD in the germline V gene. V shed 6 bases and J shed 4 bases, with 13 bases lying between them. This CDR3 contains 14 residues. Combining iRepertoire HTBI primers with Arm-PCR of CDR3 regions, the authors built TCR beta libraries. TCRdb ran MiXCR on the multiplex PCR reads and lists one entry per CDR3 protein. This repertoire shows more than 350,000 distinct CDR3 sequences, about 15% found once; its top ten account for roughly 17%. These data were also filed under a second study, of T cells in Graves' hyperthyroidism and ophthalmopathy. That publication notes: Carried out on the TCR CDR3, a first-round RT-PCR used the HTBI primer set. A model of 13 V-J pairs discriminated ophthalmopathy from stable hyperthyroidism.

The chain employs TRBV10-3 and TRBJ2-1; no firm D call. The input for sequencing was peripheral blood mononuclear cells (PBMCs), taken at new diagnosis, from a patient treated with antithyroid drugs. This TCR derives from a woman aged 25 to 45 with Graves disease. CDR3 in amino acids: CAIRPSSAYNEQFF. In DNA form, the CDR3 reads TGTGCCATCAGGCCAAGCAGCGCGTACAATGAGCAGTTCTTC.